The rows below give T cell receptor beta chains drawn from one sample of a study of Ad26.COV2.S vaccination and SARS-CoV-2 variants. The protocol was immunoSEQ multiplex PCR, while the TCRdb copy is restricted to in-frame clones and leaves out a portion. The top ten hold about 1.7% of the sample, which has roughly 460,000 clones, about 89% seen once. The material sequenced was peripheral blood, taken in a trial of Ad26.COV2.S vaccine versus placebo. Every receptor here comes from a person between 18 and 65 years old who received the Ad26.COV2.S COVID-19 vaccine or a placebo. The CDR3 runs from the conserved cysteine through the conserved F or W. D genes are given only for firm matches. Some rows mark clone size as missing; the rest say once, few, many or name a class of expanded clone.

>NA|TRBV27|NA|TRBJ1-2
TGTGCCAGCAGTTTAAATTATGGGCAGGGCTATGGCTACACCTTC
CASSLNYGQGYGYTF
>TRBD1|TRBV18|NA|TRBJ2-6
TGTGCCAGCTCACCCGGGACAGGGAGAGTGGGGGCCAACGTCCTGACTTTC
CASSPGTGRVGANVLTF
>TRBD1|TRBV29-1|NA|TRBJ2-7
TGCAGCGTTGGGGTTAGGGGACAGAACTACGAGCAGTACTTC
CSVGVRGQNYEQYF
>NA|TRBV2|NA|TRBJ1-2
TGTGCCAGCAGTGAGCGGGGGGCGGGTGGCTACACCTTC
CASSERGAGGYTF
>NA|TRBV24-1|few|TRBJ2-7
TGTGCCACCAGTGACCCTGGACGCTCCTACGAGCAGTACTTC
CATSDPGRSYEQYF
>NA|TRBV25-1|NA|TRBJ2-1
TGTGCCAGCAGTGAATTGGACCCACTAGTTCCTGAGCAGTTCTTC
CASSELDPLVPEQFF
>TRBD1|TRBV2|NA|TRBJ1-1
TGTGCCAGAAGACAGGGGGCGGTTCACACTGAAGCTTTCTTT
CARRQGAVHTEAFF
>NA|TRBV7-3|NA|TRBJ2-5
TGTGCCAGCAGCTTAACGGGTTCCGCTATTGTGGAGACCCAGTACTTC
CASSLTGSAIVETQYF
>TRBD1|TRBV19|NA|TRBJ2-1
TGTGCCAGTAGTATAAGGATGGAGACAGGGAGAATCGCGACCTACAATGAGCAGTTCTTC
CASSIRMETGRIATYNEQFF
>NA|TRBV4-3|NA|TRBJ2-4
TGCGCCAGCAGCCAAGATTACGGGTCCGGGGCCAAAAACATTCAGTACTTC
CASSQDYGSGAKNIQYF
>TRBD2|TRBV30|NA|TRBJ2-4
TGTGCCTGGAGTGCCGGGACTAGCGGGACCAAAAACATTCAGTACTTC
CAWSAGTSGTKNIQYF
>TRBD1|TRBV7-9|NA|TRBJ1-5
TGTGCCAGCAGCCTGACAGGGACACAGCCCCAGCATTTT
CASSLTGTQPQHF
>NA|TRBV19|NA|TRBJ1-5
TGTGCCAGTAGTAGAGGAGGGAGCAATCAGCCCCAGCATTTT
CASSRGGSNQPQHF
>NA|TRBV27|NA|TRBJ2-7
TGTGCCAGCAGTTTATCGTACAGGAGCTCCTACGAGCAGTACTTC
CASSLSYRSSYEQYF
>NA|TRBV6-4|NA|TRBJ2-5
TGTGCCAGCAGTGACGGCCCAGGGTCGACCCAGTACTTC
CASSDGPGSTQYF
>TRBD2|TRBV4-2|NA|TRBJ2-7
TGTGCCAGCAGCCAGGCTCCATCCCGGACTAGCGGGAGTAGGGGCGAGCAGTACTTC
CASSQAPSRTSGSRGEQYF
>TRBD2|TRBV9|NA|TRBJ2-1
TGTGCCAGCAGCGTAACGACTAGCGGGGGGGAGCAGTTCTTC
CASSVTTSGGEQFF
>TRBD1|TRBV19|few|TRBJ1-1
TGTGCCAGTAGTCCCCCGGGACAGTACACTGAAGCTTTCTTT
CASSPPGQYTEAFF
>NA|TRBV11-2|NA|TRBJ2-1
TGTGCCAGCAGCCCGGAGCCAGGCTCCTACAATGAGCAGTTCTTC
CASSPEPGSYNEQFF
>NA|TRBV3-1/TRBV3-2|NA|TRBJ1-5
TGTGCCAGCAGCCAAGATCTGCGCCAGCCCCAGCATTTT
CASSQDLRQPQHF
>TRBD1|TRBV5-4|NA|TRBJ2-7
TGTGCCAGCAGCGTAACACAGGGGCCCACCTACGAGCAGTACTTC
CASSVTQGPTYEQYF
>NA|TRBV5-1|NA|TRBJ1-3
TGCGCCAGCAGCTTTCAGGGAGGAACTGGAAACACCATATATTTT
CASSFQGGTGNTIYF
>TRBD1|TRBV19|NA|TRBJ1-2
TGTGCCAGTAGCCCCAGGGGGAGACGTCCAGGGGATGGCTACACCTTC
CASSPRGRRPGDGYTF
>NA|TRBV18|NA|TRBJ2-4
TGTGCCAGCTCACCAGGCTTTCTAGCCAAAAACATTCAGTACTTC
CASSPGFLAKNIQYF
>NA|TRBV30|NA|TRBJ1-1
TGTGCCTGGACAGGAATGAACACTGAAGCTTTCTTT
CAWTGMNTEAFF
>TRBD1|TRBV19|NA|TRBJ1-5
TGTGCCAGTAGTGATTCCTCAGGGGGCGGTCAGCCCCAGCATTTT
CASSDSSGGGQPQHF
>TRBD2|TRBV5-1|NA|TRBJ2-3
TGCGCCAGCAGCTTCGTGTCGTTGAGCGGGAGGGGATATACGCAGTATTTT
CASSFVSLSGRGYTQYF
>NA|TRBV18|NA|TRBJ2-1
TGTGCCAGCTCACCATTCTCTGTAAATGAGCAGTTCTTC
CASSPFSVNEQFF
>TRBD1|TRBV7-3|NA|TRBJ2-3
TGTGCCAGCAGCTTAAGACAGGGGACAGATACGCAGTATTTT
CASSLRQGTDTQYF
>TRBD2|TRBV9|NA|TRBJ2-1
TGTGCCAGCAGCCCGGACCGACTAGCGGGATCTGGTGAGCAGTTCTTC
CASSPDRLAGSGEQFF
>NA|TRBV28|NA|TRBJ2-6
TGTGCCAGCAGTTTATCCACGATCGGGGGTGTTGGGGCCAACGTCCTGACTTTC
CASSLSTIGGVGANVLTF
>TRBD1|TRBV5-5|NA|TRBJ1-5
TGTGCCAGCAGCTTGCGGGGGGACAGGGCCCTACCTCAGCCCCAGCATTTT
CASSLRGDRALPQPQHF
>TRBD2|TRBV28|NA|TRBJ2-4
TGTGCCAGCACCTTTGCGGGGGGACGGGTCAAAAACATTCAGTACTTC
CASTFAGGRVKNIQYF
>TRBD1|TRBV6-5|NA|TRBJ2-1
TGTGCCAGCAGGCCGGGACAGGGGGCTTGGGATGAGCAGTTCTTC
CASRPGQGAWDEQFF
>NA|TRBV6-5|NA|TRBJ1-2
TGTGCCAGCAGTTCGACAGACGTTGGTGGCTACACCTTC
CASSSTDVGGYTF
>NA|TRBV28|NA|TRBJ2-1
TGTGCCAGCAGTCCAAGACCGGAAGGACAGTTCTTC
CASSPRPEGQFF
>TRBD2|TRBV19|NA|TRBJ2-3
TGTGCCAGTAGTATTAACGGCGGGAGGGCCACAGATACGCAGTATTTT
CASSINGGRATDTQYF
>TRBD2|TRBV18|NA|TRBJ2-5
TGTGCCAGCTCACGAGGGACTAGCGGGGGAACGATCCAAGAGACCCAGTACTTC
CASSRGTSGGTIQETQYF
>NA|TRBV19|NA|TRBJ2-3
TGTGCCAGTAGTATAGCGGGAAGGGCAGATACGCAGTATTTT
CASSIAGRADTQYF
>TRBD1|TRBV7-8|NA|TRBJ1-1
TGTGCCAGCAGCTCACCGGGACAGGCCATGAACACTGAAGCTTTCTTT
CASSSPGQAMNTEAFF
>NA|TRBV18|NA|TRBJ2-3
TGTGCCAGCTCACAACGAACTCCAAGGAGCCTTATCAGCACAGATACGCAGTATTTT
CASSQRTPRSLISTDTQYF
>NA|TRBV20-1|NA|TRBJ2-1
TGCAGTGCAGTAGGGCAGGGGCAGTTCTTC
CSAVGQGQFF